Described below is a single T cell receptor (beta chain) sequence and its context. Measured with immunoSEQ multiplex PCR; TCRdb has only the in-frame clones, and not every one. This sample carries 200,000 to 250,000 clones, roughly nine tenths of them seen once, and the ten largest clones take around 6.5%. The data derive from a study of blood T cell repertoires in COVID-19. Study-wide background: The United States, Italy and Spain were the sources of the acute and convalescent COVID-19 samples. Sources were T cells, B-cell-depleted T cells, or PBMCs; the material itself was cDNA or gDNA.

This TCR came from a man between 60 and 75 years old who had recovered from COVID-19. The sequenced sample was peripheral blood.

CDR3 DNA sequence: TGTGCCAGCAGCTCCAGGGGGCCAGATACGCAGTATTTT. It codes for CASSSRGPDTQYF. The chain carries TRBV5-8 and TRBJ2-3, with 8 nucleotides matching TRBD1. Germline V gives CDR1 SGHTS, CDR2 YDEGEE. The CDR3 has 13 amino acids. J was trimmed by 4 bases and V by 3 bases; bases with no gene match: 1.